These 29 T cell receptor beta chains were sequenced from one sample in a study of blood T cell repertoires in COVID-19. The repertoire was sequenced with immunoSEQ multiplex PCR; TCRdb's copy has only in-frame clones and lacks some. The table records roughly 240,000 clones, around four fifths of them present only once. Material: peripheral blood. These TCRs come from a man in his sixties who had recovered from COVID-19.

The V gene is TRBV7-9, the J gene TRBJ2-7; 8 nucleotides line up with TRBD1. The CDR3 contains 16 residues. The J segment lost 6 bases and the V segment lost 7 bases, leaving 17 bases of the junction unmatched. The germline CDR1 and CDR2 sequences are SEHNR and FQNEAQ (reference sequence). Written as DNA, the CDR3 is TGTGCCAGCAAGGAGTTTACAGGGGGTGTCTTGGGCGAGCAGTACTTC. Translated, it gives CASKEFTGGVLGEQYF.

This clone appeared a single time. V gene TRBV25-1 combines with J gene TRBJ2-5; D not certain. CDR1 and CDR2 (germline): MGHDK, SYGVNS. This CDR3 is built from 15 residues. The ends were cut back, 5 bases at V and 7 bases at J, with 20 bases in the middle. The CDR3 nucleotides are TGTGCCAGCAGTACACGGTCGGGTGGAGTCGGGACCCAGTACTTC. Translation: CASSTRSGGVGTQYF. Complete variable domain (other parts from reference TRBV25-1 and TRBJ2-5): EADIYQTPRYLVIGTGKKITLECSQTMGHDKMYWYQQDPGMELHLIHYSYGVNSTEKGDLSSESTVSRIRTEHFPLTLESARPSHTSQYLCASSTRSGGVGTQYFGPGTRLLVL.

For this clone: The identical CDR3 is also encoded by other nucleotide sequences in the sample. The chain employs TRBV7-9 and TRBJ2-2, with 10 bases aligning to TRBD2. Trimming cost V 5 bases and J 1 base; bases outside gene matches: 1. The germline V gene has CDR1 SEHNR and CDR2 FQNEAQ (reference sequence). The CDR3 sequence is 15 residues long. CDR3 nucleotide sequence: TGTGCCAGCAGCCGGACTAGCGGGAACACCGGGGAGCTGTTTTTT. Translation: CASSRTSGNTGELFF.

V usage is TRBV12-3 or TRBV12-4 and J usage is TRBJ1-2, with D unclear. The CDR3 loop spans 12 amino acids. Trimming left V 3 bases short and J 7 bases short, with 9 bases between. CDR3 loop: CASSFSKSGYTF. The CDR3 coding sequence is TGTGCCAGCAGTTTTAGTAAGAGTGGCTACACCTTC.

In DNA, the CDR3 is TGTGCCAGCAGTTACCGAGGACAGGGGAACTATGGCTACACCTTC. Translation: CASSYRGQGNYGYTF. V is TRBV6-2 or TRBV6-3 and J is TRBJ1-2; TRBD1 matches at 9 bases. CDR3 size: 15 residues. CDR1 MNHEY and CDR2 SVGEGT come from the germline V gene. V was clipped by 2 bases and J by 2 bases; unmatched bases: 3.

This clone was seen at least ten times. This chain connects TRBV5-1 to TRBJ1-6; D is unresolved. CDR3 size: 15 residues. CDR1 is SGHRS, CDR2 YFSETQ, per germline. The germline V and J ends were trimmed by 0 bases and 0 bases, with 4 bases remaining between them. The CDR3 DNA reads TGCGCCAGCAGCTTGGGGAGCTCCTATAATTCACCCCTCCACTTT. Protein product: CASSLGSSYNSPLHF. Based on the CDR3 plus reference TRBV5-1 and TRBJ1-6, the full variable domain is KAGVTQTPRYLIKTRGQQVTLSCSPISGHRSVSWYQQTPGQGLQFLFEYFSETQRNKGNFPGRFSGRQFSNSRSEMNVSTLELGDSALYLCASSLGSSYNSPLHFGNGTRLTVT.

J is TRBJ2-3 and V is TRBV21-1; the table's D gene call, TRBD1, was not cross checked with the DNA. TRBV21-1 is designated a pseudogene. This CDR3 is 16 amino acids long. In DNA, the CDR3 is TGTGCCAGCAGCAAAGCTTCGGGACAGTACACAGATACGCAGTATTTT. It codes for CASSKASGQYTDTQYF.

Only one count was recorded for this clone. This chain uses TRBV7-9 with TRBJ1-2; TRBD1 is a possible D gene (6 bases). The CDR3 has 14 residues. Germline V gene sequence: CDR1 SEHNR, CDR2 FQNEAQ (reference sequence). Deletions cut 5 bases from V and 5 bases from J, with 15 bases between. As DNA, the CDR3 is TGTGCCAGCAGCCCCACAGGGATAGAGTATGGCTACACCTTC. This sequence encodes CASSPTGIEYGYTF.

The CDR3 sequence: CASSPGQGADEQYF. The CDR3 DNA sequence: TGCGCCAGCAGCCCCGGACAGGGGGCTGATGAGCAGTACTTC. The chain joins TRBV5-1 to TRBJ2-7; 11 bases match TRBD1. CDR1 and CDR2 from the germline V gene are SGHRS and YFSETQ. V shed 4 bases, J shed 7 bases, and the junction held 7 bases outside the gene matches. The CDR3 is made up of 14 amino acids.

The rearrangement links TRBV19 to TRBJ2-4; tentative D call: TRBD1 (5 bases). Germline CDR1 is LNHDA and CDR2 is SQIVND (reference sequence). Deletions cut 3 bases from V and 2 bases from J, with 8 bases between. CDR3 length equals 14 residues. The CDR3 coding sequence is TGTGCCAGTAGTATCCAGGGTACCAAAAACATTCAGTACTTC. Translation: CASSIQGTKNIQYF.

This chain joins TRBV5-6 and TRBJ2-5; 8 nucleotides line up with TRBD1. The V gene end was trimmed by 4 bases and the J gene end by 1 base; junction bases not matched to a gene: 9. The CDR3 totals 16 residues. Germline assignment: CDR1 SGHDT and CDR2 YYEEEE. The CDR3 nucleotides are TGTGCCAGCAGCGAATCAGGGGGCGTCCCCCAAGAGACCCAGTACTTC. It translates to CASSESGGVPQETQYF.

This clone was found a few times. This rearrangement joins TRBV28 to TRBJ1-5, with TRBD1 identical over 10 bases. The V gene end was trimmed by 6 bases and the J gene end by 3 bases; junction bases not matched to a gene: 8. CDR3 length: 16 residues. Germline values: CDR1 MDHEN, CDR2 SYDVKM. The CDR3: CASRKTTGGLNQPQHF. In DNA form, the CDR3 reads TGTGCCAGCAGAAAAACGACAGGGGGCCTCAATCAGCCCCAGCATTTT.

J is TRBJ1-2 and V is TRBV19; D possibly corresponds to TRBD1 (6 bases). Deletions cut 2 bases from V and 6 bases from J, with 16 bases between. Germline values: CDR1 LNHDA, CDR2 SQIVND (reference sequence). The length of the CDR3 is 15 residues. DNA of the CDR3: TGTGCCAGTAGTATACCCGCAGGGGCGGCCAATGGCTACACCTTC. This sequence encodes CASSIPAGAANGYTF. The variable domain in full, with the rest retrieved from reference TRBV19 and TRBJ1-2, is DGGITQSPKYLFRKEGQNVTLSCEQNLNHDAMYWYRQDPGQGLRLIYYSQIVNDFQKGDIAEGYSVSREKKESFPLTVTSAQKNPTAFYLCASSIPAGAANGYTFGSGTRLTVV.

The J gene is TRBJ2-3, the V gene TRBV3-1 (or the pseudogene TRBV3-2); 11 bases match TRBD1. Germline CDR1 is LGHDT and CDR2 is YNNKEL (reference sequence). The CDR3 loop spans 17 amino acids. V trimming: 3 bases; J trimming: 0 bases; junction bases outside the gene matches: 5. The chain's CDR3 is CASSQKRDRGSTDTQYF. In nucleotides, the CDR3 is TGTGCCAGCAGCCAGAAGCGGGACAGGGGGAGCACAGATACGCAGTATTTT.

The V gene is TRBV3-1 (or the pseudogene TRBV3-2), the J gene TRBJ1-3; D ambiguous. The CDR3 has 15 amino acids. V was pared by 1 base and J by 1 base, with 8 bases between. CDR1 LGHDT and CDR2 YNNKEL come from the germline V gene (reference sequence). The CDR3 here is CASSQGSDSGNTIYF. The CDR3, as DNA: TGTGCCAGCAGCCAAGGGTCAGATTCTGGAAACACCATATATTTT.

This clone occurred once. Being one base from a much bigger clone, this may be a read error. This rearrangement joins TRBV7-7 to TRBJ2-2; no clear D. The V end was cut by 0 bases, the J end by 1 base, with 3 bases between. The CDR3 length is 14 residues. Germline V gene lookup returns CDR1 SSHAT and CDR2 FNYEAQ (reference sequence). The CDR3 sequence is CASSLAGNTGELFF. CDR3 DNA sequence: TGTGCCAGCAGCTTAGCCGGGAACACCGGGGAGCTGTTTTTT.

This clone was counted between two and nine times. The V gene is TRBV7-2, the J gene TRBJ2-1; 10 bases agree with TRBD2. CDR3 length equals 16 residues. The J segment lost 7 bases and the V segment lost 5 bases, leaving 11 bases of the junction unmatched. Germline V gene sequence: CDR1 SGHTA, CDR2 FQGNSA. CDR3 DNA: TGTGCCAGCAGCCTTGGGTGGGCTAGCGGGAGTAATGAGCAGTTCTTC. Translation gives CASSLGWASGSNEQFF.

CDR3 sequence: CASSFRSSYNEQFF. The DNA for the CDR3 is TGTGCCAGCAGCTTCAGAAGCTCCTACAATGAGCAGTTCTTC. The gene calls are TRBV5-6 and TRBJ2-1; D remains unclear. The germline CDR1 and CDR2 sequences are SGHDT and YYEEEE. The CDR3 length is 14 residues. V was cut by 2 bases and J by 0 bases, with 6 bases left in between.

The CDR3 sequence is CASRASGDGNTIYF. CDR3 DNA: TGTGCCAGCAGGGCCTCGGGGGATGGAAACACCATATATTTT. This sequence joins TRBV6-6 and TRBJ1-3; perhaps TRBD1 as D (5 bases). The germline V and J ends were trimmed by 6 bases and 3 bases, with 12 bases remaining between them. The CDR3 has 14 amino acids. Looked up from germline, CDR1 is MNHNY and CDR2 is SVGAGI (reference sequence).

The chain couples TRBV28 to TRBJ1-1, with D perhaps matching TRBD1 (5 bases). V was trimmed by 7 bases and J by 0 bases, leaving 12 bases between them. From germline, CDR1 is MDHEN and CDR2 SYDVKM. This CDR3 comprises 14 residues. CDR3 sequence (DNA): TGTGCCAGCAATGGGCCAGGGATGAACACTGAAGCTTTCTTT. It is translated as CASNGPGMNTEAFF.

This clone was counted once. The same CDR3 is also encoded by other DNA sequences in this sample. This sequence joins TRBV3-1 (or the pseudogene TRBV3-2) and TRBJ2-1; 9 bases line up with TRBD2. Germline CDR1 reads LGHDT; CDR2 reads YNNKEL (reference sequence). V was clipped by 1 base and J by 15 bases; unmatched bases: 10. The CDR3 is 14 amino acids. The CDR3 spells CASSQGPSGVRPFF. The CDR3 DNA is TGTGCCAGCAGCCAAGGCCCTAGCGGGGTTCGTCCGTTCTTC.

This rearrangement joins TRBV30 to TRBJ1-2; 12 positions match TRBD1. CDR1 and CDR2 (germline): GTSNPN, SVGIG (reference sequence). CDR3 length: 13 amino acids. V lost 5 bases, J lost 8 bases, and 6 bases stayed unmatched. In DNA form, the CDR3 reads TGTGCCTGGCTGGGACAGGGGGCTGGCGGCTACACCTTC. This codes for CAWLGQGAGGYTF.

The V and J genes are TRBV6-5 and TRBJ1-1; 8 positions agree with TRBD1. This CDR3 has 14 amino acids. V shed 5 bases and J 0 bases; nucleotides not matched to a gene: 2. The germline V gene encodes CDR1 MNHEY and CDR2 SVGAGI. In DNA, the CDR3 is TGTGCCAGCAGTCGGGACAGGATGAACACTGAAGCTTTCTTT. This gives the protein CASSRDRMNTEAFF.

The chain uses TRBV10-1 and TRBJ2-5, with 10 bases identical to TRBD1. V dropped 6 bases and J dropped 2; count of bases not matched to a gene: 9. The CDR3 totals 16 residues. The V gene's germline CDR1 is WNHNN and CDR2 SYGVQD (reference sequence). The DNA of the CDR3 is TGCGCCAGCAGAGCTCCGGGACAGGGGATACAAGAGACCCAGTACTTC. It codes for CASRAPGQGIQETQYF.

V and J are TRBV7-6 and TRBJ2-7, with TRBD2 identical over 8 bases. V shed 2 bases and J 6 bases; nucleotides not matched to a gene: 3. Germline values: CDR1 SGHVS, CDR2 FNYEAQ. The CDR3 contains 13 residues. CDR3 nucleotide sequence: TGTGCCAGCAGCTTAAAGCGGGAGTTCGAGCAGTACTTC. This encodes CASSLKREFEQYF.

The chain employs TRBV29-1 and TRBJ2-3; no clear D. There are 12 residues in the CDR3. V lost 6 bases and J lost 8, with 15 bases in between. Germline loops: CDR1 SQVTM, CDR2 ANQGSEA. The CDR3 DNA reads TGCAGCGTAGACGGTAGTTTAGCTACGCAGTATTTT. This gives the protein CSVDGSLATQYF.

The chain is built from TRBV9 and TRBJ2-3; TRBD2 matches 9 bases. The CDR3 loop spans 16 amino acids. The V gene end was trimmed by 2 bases and the J gene end by 0 bases; junction bases not matched to a gene: 4. From germline, CDR1 is SGDLS and CDR2 YYNGEE. The CDR3 nucleotides read TGTGCCAGCAGCGTGATAAGCGGGGGGAGCACAGATACGCAGTATTTT. Its protein product is CASSVISGGSTDTQYF.

V gene TRBV7-9 combines with J gene TRBJ2-1, with TRBD1 matching 8 bases. V was pared by 6 bases and J by 2 bases, with 6 bases of the junction left unmatched. The CDR3 sequence is 15 residues long. Germline V gives CDR1 SEHNR, CDR2 FQNEAQ (reference sequence). The CDR3 loop reads CASRPQGAAYNEQFF. CDR3 coding DNA: TGTGCCAGCAGGCCTCAGGGGGCCGCCTACAATGAGCAGTTCTTC. Based on the CDR3 plus reference TRBV7-9 and TRBJ2-1, the full variable domain is DTGVSQNPRHKITKRGQNVTFRCDPISEHNRLYWYRQTLGQGPEFLTYFQNEAQLEKSRLLSDRFSAERPKGSFSTLEIQRTEQGDSAMYLCASRPQGAAYNEQFFGPGTRLTVL.

The J gene is TRBJ1-3, the V gene TRBV5-1; D unresolved. Trimming left V 5 bases short and J 0 bases short, with 12 bases between. Germline assignment: CDR1 SGHRS and CDR2 YFSETQ. The CDR3 consists of 15 residues. The CDR3 is CASSMQVDSGNTIYF. In DNA form, the CDR3 reads TGCGCCAGCAGTATGCAGGTTGACTCTGGAAACACCATATATTTT.